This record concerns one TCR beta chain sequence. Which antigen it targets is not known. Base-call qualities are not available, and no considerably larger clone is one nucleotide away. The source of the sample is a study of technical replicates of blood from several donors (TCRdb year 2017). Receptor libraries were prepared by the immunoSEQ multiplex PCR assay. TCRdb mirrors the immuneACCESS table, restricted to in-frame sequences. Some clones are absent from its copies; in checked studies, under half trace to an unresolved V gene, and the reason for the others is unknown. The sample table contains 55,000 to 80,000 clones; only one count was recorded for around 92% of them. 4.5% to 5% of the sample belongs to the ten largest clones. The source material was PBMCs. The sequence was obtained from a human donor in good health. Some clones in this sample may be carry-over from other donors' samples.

The CDR3 protein is CASAGDRFYGYTF. The DNA reads as follows: TGTGCCAGTGCCGGGGACAGATTCTATGGCTACACCTTC. The sequence is built from TRBV6-1 and TRBJ1-2; TRBD1 matches 7 bases in the middle. V is pruned by 9 bases and J by 4 bases, leaving 8 bases of the junction without a gene match. The CDR3 sequence holds 13 residues, the cysteine and phenylalanine included. The entry retains the CDR3 DNA only, 39 bases that are in frame from base 1. CDR1 MNHNS and CDR2 SASEGT are derived from the germline V gene.